These 32 T cell receptor beta chains were sequenced from one sample in a study of blood T cell repertoires in COVID-19. Data came from immunoSEQ multiplex PCR; TCRdb stores just in-frame clones and leaves some out. The sample has about 70,000 clones, about 84% seen once. The specimen was peripheral blood. These receptors came from a woman in her fifties or sixties with acute or convalescent COVID-19.

The chain has TRBV19 and TRBJ1-2; no firm D call. Trimming took off 2 bases at V and 8 bases at J, with 18 bases between the two ends. The germline V gene has CDR1 LNHDA and CDR2 SQIVND (reference sequence). The CDR3 has 15 residues. CDR3 sequence: CASSISARVPMGYTF. The DNA for the CDR3 is TGTGCCAGTAGTATATCGGCCCGGGTCCCTATGGGCTACACCTTC.

V gene TRBV9 combines with J gene TRBJ1-1; possible D gene TRBD1, 5 bases. The CDR3 is 14 amino acids. V lost 4 bases to trimming and J lost 5 bases, with 15 bases between them. Per germline, CDR1 SGDLS and CDR2 YYNGEE. The CDR3 DNA reads as TGTGCCAGCAGCCTCGGGGGTGCGGGAACTGAAGCTTTCTTT. Encoded protein: CASSLGGAGTEAFF.

This clone was picked up one time. The V call is TRBV4-2, the J call TRBJ1-1; D perhaps matches TRBD1 (5 bases). Germline CDR1 and CDR2: LGHNA and YNFKEQ. The V end lost 1 base, the J end lost 2 bases, and 11 bases lay between the germline ends. CDR3 length: 15 residues. The CDR3 DNA reads as TGTGCCAGCAGCCAAGTGGGCAGGGTAAACACTGAAGCTTTCTTT. This encodes CASSQVGRVNTEAFF.

The chain combines TRBV2 with TRBJ2-5; TRBD2 might be the D (6 bases). The length of the CDR3 is 15 residues. Germline V CDR1 and CDR2: SNHLY, FYNNEI. Trimming took 5 bases from V and 0 from J, leaving 13 bases between them. The CDR3, as DNA: TGTGCCAGCAGTCACAGGTCGGGAGACCAAGAGACCCAGTACTTC. This sequence encodes CASSHRSGDQETQYF.

This sequence joins TRBV2 and TRBJ1-1; 8 nucleotides align to TRBD1. With V trimmed by 6 bases and J by 1 base, 4 bases remained unmatched. The CDR3 runs to 14 residues. Germline V gene sequence: CDR1 SNHLY, CDR2 FYNNEI. This CDR3 reads CASRGGQGNTEAFF. In DNA, the CDR3 is TGTGCCAGCAGAGGCGGACAGGGGAACACTGAAGCTTTCTTT.

The chain has TRBV18 and TRBJ2-4, with D perhaps matching TRBD1 (5 bases). This CDR3 is built from 15 residues. V lost 2 bases and J 1 base, leaving 9 bases between the germline ends. CDR1 and CDR2 from the germline V gene are KGHSH and LQKENI. The CDR3 coding sequence is TGTGCCAGCTCACCAGACAGCCCTGCCAAAAACATTCAGTACTTC. It is translated as CASSPDSPAKNIQYF. The full variable domain, completed using reference TRBV18 and TRBJ2-4, is NAGVMQNPRHLVRRRGQEARLRCSPMKGHSHVYWYRQLPEEGLKFMVYLQKENIIDESGMPKERFSAEFPKEGPSILRIQQVVRGDSAAYFCASSPDSPAKNIQYFGAGTRLSVL.

The chain is built from TRBV5-1 and TRBJ1-1; D is possibly TRBD1 (5 bases). CDR1 is SGHRS and CDR2 is YFSETQ in the germline V gene. The CDR3 covers 15 residues. Deletions cut 2 bases from V and 1 base from J, with 12 bases between. The CDR3 sequence: CASSLTQGTNTEAFF. In DNA form, the CDR3 reads TGCGCCAGCAGCTTAACGCAGGGAACGAACACTGAAGCTTTCTTT. Variable domain in full (rest from reference TRBV5-1 and TRBJ1-1): KAGVTQTPRYLIKTRGQQVTLSCSPISGHRSVSWYQQTPGQGLQFLFEYFSETQRNKGNFPGRFSGRQFSNSRSEMNVSTLELGDSALYLCASSLTQGTNTEAFFGQGTRLTVV.

The chain combines TRBV7-2 with TRBJ1-5; D remains unclear. Per the germline V gene, CDR1 is SGHTA and CDR2 is FQGNSA. The CDR3 runs to 12 residues. Trimming left V 1 base short and J 5 bases short, with 3 bases between. CDR3 sequence reads: CASSLVDQPQHF. The CDR3 region has the DNA TGTGCCAGCAGCTTAGTAGATCAGCCCCAGCATTTT.

This chain uses TRBV15 with TRBJ2-7, with TRBD1 matching 11 bases. The CDR3 extends over 15 amino acids. V lost 1 base and J lost 2; bases outside the gene matches: 1. The germline V gene encodes CDR1 LNHNV and CDR2 YYDKDF (reference sequence). The CDR3 DNA is TGTGCCACCAGCAGAGGGACAGGGGGCACCTACGAGCAGTACTTC. Protein product: CATSRGTGGTYEQYF.

The chain is built from TRBV7-2 and TRBJ2-1, with a possible D match to TRBD2 (6 bases). The CDR3 extends over 12 amino acids. Deletions cut 2 bases from V and 9 bases from J, with 8 bases between. Germline CDR1 and CDR2: SGHTA and FQGNSA. The CDR3 DNA sequence: TGTGCCAGCAGCTTAAAGGGAGGTGAGCAGTTCTTC. It yields the protein CASSLKGGEQFF.

The chain recombines TRBV6-5 with TRBJ1-1, with TRBD1 identical over 9 bases. V trimming: 2 bases; J trimming: 0 bases; junction bases outside the gene matches: 4. The length of the CDR3 is 16 residues. Germline-derived CDR1 and CDR2 are MNHEY and SVGAGI. CDR3 loop: CASSYGTGRMNTEAFF. The CDR3, as DNA: TGTGCCAGCAGTTACGGGACAGGGCGGATGAACACTGAAGCTTTCTTT.

A word on this clone: A read error may produce the germline difference seen at one junction end. V gene TRBV5-4 combines with J gene TRBJ2-7; TRBD2 matches at 14 bases. Germline V gene data show CDR1 as SGHNT and CDR2 as YYREEE (reference sequence). The CDR3 sequence is 13 residues long. CDR3 loop: CASSVGLAGAGDF. The CDR3 DNA reads as TGTGCCAGCAGCGTGGGACTAGCGGGGGCCGGGGACTTC.

The chain recombines TRBV18 with TRBJ1-5; D unclear. The germline gives CDR1 KGHSH, CDR2 LQKENI. Trimming took 2 bases from V and 4 from J, leaving 12 bases between them. The CDR3 is 15 residues long. CDR3 sequence reads: CASSPNIQSNQPQHF. CDR3 coding DNA: TGTGCCAGCTCACCAAATATACAGTCTAATCAGCCCCAGCATTTT.

The gene calls are TRBV19 and TRBJ1-6; 8 nucleotides agree with TRBD1. This CDR3 contains 14 residues. Unmatched junction bases numbered 6, after V lost 4 bases and J lost 10 bases. Germline CDR1 and CDR2: LNHDA and SQIVND (reference sequence). The CDR3 coding sequence is TGTGCCAGTAGTACACAGGGGGACGGGTCACCCCTCCACTTT. It specifies CASSTQGDGSPLHF.

The chain employs TRBV29-1 and TRBJ1-1, with D perhaps TRBD1 (5 bases). The length of the CDR3 is 13 residues. Looked up from germline, CDR1 is SQVTM and CDR2 is ANQGSEA. Between the trimmed V and J ends, which lost 1 base and 3 bases, there was a span of 9 bases. The CDR3 DNA reads TGCAGCGTTGAAGGGGGCAGGGACACTGAAGCTTTCTTT. Its translation: CSVEGGRDTEAFF.

This chain joins TRBV6-5 and TRBJ1-6; no reliable D call. Per germline, CDR1 MNHEY and CDR2 SVGAGI. The ends were cut back, 4 bases at V and 10 bases at J, with 8 bases in the middle. This CDR3 is 12 amino acids long. The CDR3 coding sequence is TGTGCCAGCAGTTCGCCGGGATCACCCCTCCACTTT. Its translation is CASSSPGSPLHF.

V gene TRBV28 combines with J gene TRBJ1-2; no reliable D call. This CDR3 comprises 12 residues. The V end was cut by 4 bases, the J end by 8 bases, with 11 bases between. Germline V CDR1 and CDR2: MDHEN, SYDVKM. CDR3 in amino acids: CASSSQAGGYTF. The CDR3, as DNA: TGTGCCAGCAGTTCCCAGGCGGGAGGCTACACCTTC.

Written as DNA, the CDR3 is TGTGCCAGCATGACCGCGGGTCGCTCCTACAATGAGCAGTTCTTC. It codes for CASMTAGRSYNEQFF. The chain carries TRBV6-5 and TRBJ2-1; maybe TRBD2 (5 bases). The CDR3 sequence is 15 residues long. Looked up from germline, CDR1 is MNHEY and CDR2 is SVGAGI. The ends were cut back, 7 bases at V and 0 bases at J, with 13 bases in the middle.

The gene calls are TRBV6-5 and TRBJ1-4; no firm D call. This CDR3 has 14 residues. Trimming shortened V by 5 bases and J by 7 bases, and 14 bases separated the two germline ends. From germline, CDR1 is MNHEY and CDR2 SVGAGI. CDR3 sequence (DNA): TGTGCCAGCAGTCGAAGCCATCGAGGTGAAAAACTGTTTTTT. This translates into CASSRSHRGEKLFF.

The chain links TRBV18 to TRBJ1-1; maybe TRBD1 (6 bases). The V gene's germline CDR1 is KGHSH and CDR2 LQKENI. V was shortened by 3 bases and J by 6 bases, with 14 bases between the two germline ends. This CDR3 region has 14 residues. Written as DNA, the CDR3 is TGTGCCAGCTCACCGGGGGCGGCCCAACCTGAAGCTTTCTTT. Translating gives CASSPGAAQPEAFF.

As for this clone: The junction shows a germline mismatch at one end, possibly a read error. V and J are TRBV24-1 and TRBJ2-6; 7 nucleotides agree with TRBD1. The CDR3 sequence is 20 residues long. Germline V gene data show CDR1 as KGHDR and CDR2 as SFDVKD. In DNA form, the CDR3 reads TGTGCCACCAGTGACCCATCGGTAGAGGGGGCAAACTCTGAGGCCAACGTCCTGACTTTC. Translated, it gives CATSDPSVEGANSEANVLTF.

V usage is TRBV5-1 and J usage is TRBJ2-5; 15 bases are shared with TRBD2. The CDR3 runs 17 residues. CDR1 SGHRS and CDR2 YFSETQ come from the germline V gene. The V and J ends lost 4 bases and 4 bases, in that order; junction bases with no gene match: 8. The CDR3 loop is CASSAGTSGGHLETQYF. The DNA for the CDR3 is TGCGCCAGCAGCGCCGGGACTAGCGGGGGGCACCTAGAGACCCAGTACTTC.

The rearrangement uses TRBV6-5 and TRBJ2-2, with D maybe TRBD2 (6 bases). Trimming took 0 bases from V and 5 from J, leaving 10 bases between them. CDR3 length: 15 residues. Germline V gene sequence: CDR1 MNHEY, CDR2 SVGAGI. CDR3 DNA: TGTGCCAGCAGTTACTCGGAGGGTTGGACCGGGGAGCTGTTTTTT. Amino acids: CASSYSEGWTGELFF.

The CDR3 region has the DNA TGTGCCAGCAGTTCCACGGGACTAGCCTCCGAGCAGTACTTC. Translated, it gives CASSSTGLASEQYF. The genes are TRBV6-6 and TRBJ2-7; 9 bases agree with TRBD2. Germline V gene lookup returns CDR1 MNHNY and CDR2 SVGAGI (reference sequence). V dropped 4 bases and J dropped 6; count of bases not matched to a gene: 7. The CDR3 totals 14 residues.

The chain links TRBV21-1 to TRBJ1-2; the DNA was not used to check the table's D call, TRBD1. TRBV21-1 has pseudogene status. The CDR3 is 16 amino acids. The CDR3 DNA reads TGTGCCAGCAGCAATCCTACTACGACAGGTGGCTATGGCTACACCTTC. Its protein product is CASSNPTTTGGYGYTF.

This sequence joins TRBV11-2 and TRBJ2-7; 9 bases match TRBD1. V gave up 4 bases and J gave up 2 bases; unmatched junction bases: 3. Germline V gene lookup returns CDR1 SGHAT and CDR2 FQNNGV. This CDR3 has 14 residues. The CDR3 loop is CASSSGTGPYEQYF. For the CDR3, the DNA is TGTGCCAGCAGCTCCGGGACAGGGCCCTACGAGCAGTACTTC.

The chain uses TRBV30 and TRBJ1-1; no clear D. Deletions cut 0 bases from V and 9 bases from J, with 14 bases between. CDR1 is GTSNPN and CDR2 is SVGIG in the germline V gene (reference sequence). The CDR3 is 13 residues long. The CDR3 loop is CAWSVIGVGKAFF. CDR3 bases: TGTGCCTGGAGTGTTATCGGGGTGGGGAAAGCTTTCTTT.

This chain uses TRBV2 with TRBJ1-6; a weak D match, TRBD1 (5 bases). The CDR3 has 13 amino acids. With 7 bases removed from V and 10 bases from J, the gap between germline ends came to 14 bases. Per the germline V gene, CDR1 is SNHLY and CDR2 is FYNNEI. This CDR3 reads CASKSDTKSPLHF. The DNA for the CDR3 is TGTGCCAGCAAGTCGGACACAAAATCACCCCTCCACTTT.

V usage is TRBV9 and J usage is TRBJ1-6; D call uncertain. The CDR3 runs to 15 residues. The ends were cut back, 3 bases at V and 6 bases at J, with 13 bases in the middle. Germline V gives CDR1 SGDLS, CDR2 YYNGEE. CDR3 DNA sequence: TGTGCCAGCAGCGCCAGACATCAGAGTAATTCACCCCTCCACTTT. Amino acid sequence: CASSARHQSNSPLHF.

The chain has TRBV30 and TRBJ1-1, with 9 bases lining up with TRBD1. Trimming removed 3 bases from V and 6 bases from J; junction bases left unmatched: 5. CDR1 is GTSNPN, CDR2 SVGIG, per germline (reference sequence). This CDR3 is built from 13 residues. The CDR3 sequence: CAWRRQGVSEAFF. CDR3 in DNA: TGTGCCTGGAGAAGACAGGGGGTCTCTGAAGCTTTCTTT.

The chain couples TRBV7-2 to TRBJ1-6; 7 nucleotides line up with TRBD1. The trim removed 1 base at V and 9 bases at J, leaving 6 bases unmatched. The germline V gene encodes CDR1 SGHTA and CDR2 FQGNSA. The CDR3 loop spans 15 amino acids. The CDR3 sequence is CASSLGDRDSSPLHF. DNA for the CDR3: TGTGCCAGCAGCTTAGGCGACAGGGATAGTTCACCCCTCCACTTT.

The CDR3 coding sequence is TGTGCCAGCAGCTTGGACCTGACAGGGGGCGGCTATGGCTACACCTTC. Its translation: CASSLDLTGGGYGYTF. The chain couples TRBV7-8 to TRBJ1-2, with 10 nucleotides matching TRBD1. The CDR3 length is 16 residues. Trimming at V came to 3 bases and at J to 4 bases, leaving 8 bases not matched to a gene. Looked up from germline, CDR1 is SGHVS and CDR2 is FQNEAQ.